The T cell receptor beta chain described here comes from a study of T cell responses to AZD1222 COVID-19 vaccine. V was trimmed by 1 base and J by 5 bases, leaving 8 bases between them. Germline V lookup: CDR1 MGHDK, CDR2 SYGVNS. The CDR3 runs to 14 residues. The assay was immunoSEQ multiplex PCR, and TCRdb's table has in-frame clones only and misses some. The table lists approximately 110,000 clones, around 90% of them singletons. The chain carries TRBV25-1 and TRBJ2-2; D is unclear. This sequence was found in an adult in good health. This material consisted of peripheral blood, taken on day 0 of AZD1222 vaccination. The CDR3 coding sequence is TGTGCCAGCAGTGAATTTATGGATACCGGGGAGCTGTTTTTT. Its protein is CASSEFMDTGELFF.